This TCR beta chain was observed in a study of beta chain features in type 1 diabetes. The study, taken as a whole, reports: There was a moderate but significant shortening of TCRB CDR3s in all four CD4+ subsets of Type 1 diabetes patients.

Germline values: CDR1 MNHNY, CDR2 SVGAGI (reference sequence). This CDR3 comprises 14 residues. The V gene end was trimmed by 5 bases and the J gene end by 3 bases; junction bases not matched to a gene: 6. This clone was recorded a few times. Its antigen remains unknown. Expressed TCRB transcripts were sequenced, since all the RNA that had been isolated was reverse transcribed. The protocol was immunoSEQ multiplex PCR, while the TCRdb copy is restricted to in-frame clones and leaves out a portion. In the table there are 500,000 to 800,000 clones, around 12% of which are singletons. The chain carries TRBV6-6 and TRBJ1-1, with 7 bases identical to TRBD1. The source material was naive CD4+ T cells from blood. The receptor's source is a man aged 25 to 40 with type 1 diabetes. CDR3: CASSHRGRDTEAFF. CDR3 bases: TGTGCCAGCAGTCACAGGGGACGGGACACTGAAGCTTTCTTT.